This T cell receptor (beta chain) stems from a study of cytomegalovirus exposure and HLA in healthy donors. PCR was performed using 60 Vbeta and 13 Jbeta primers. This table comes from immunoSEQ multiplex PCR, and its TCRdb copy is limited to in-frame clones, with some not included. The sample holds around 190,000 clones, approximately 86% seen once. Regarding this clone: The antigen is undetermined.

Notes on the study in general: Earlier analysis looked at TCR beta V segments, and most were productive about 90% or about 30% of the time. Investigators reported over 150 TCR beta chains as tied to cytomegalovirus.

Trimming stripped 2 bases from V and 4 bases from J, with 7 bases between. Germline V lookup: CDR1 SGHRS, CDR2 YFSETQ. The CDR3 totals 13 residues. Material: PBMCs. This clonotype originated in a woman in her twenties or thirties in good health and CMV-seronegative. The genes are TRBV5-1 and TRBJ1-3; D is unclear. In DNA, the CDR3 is TGCGCCAGCAGCTTACACAACGGAAACACCATATATTTT. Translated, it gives CASSLHNGNTIYF.